A single sample is the source of the 17 T cell receptor beta chains below, sequenced in a study of blood T cell repertoires in COVID-19. Libraries were prepared by immunoSEQ multiplex PCR; TCRdb keeps only in-frame clonotypes and omits some of them. The sample holds 190,000 or so clones, approximately 88% seen once. Sequenced material: PBMCs or T cells enriched from blood (not recorded which). The receptors shown here come from a man between 18 and 29 years old with acute COVID-19.

This rearrangement joins TRBV5-4 to TRBJ1-1, with TRBD1 identical over 10 bases. The CDR3 loop spans 14 amino acids. The germline V gene encodes CDR1 SGHNT and CDR2 YYREEE (reference sequence). V shed 4 bases and J 11 bases; nucleotides not matched to a gene: 11. This CDR3 reads CASSQIGTGEGAFF. The CDR3 DNA sequence: TGTGCCAGCAGCCAGATAGGGACAGGGGAAGGGGCTTTCTTT.

The chain recombines TRBV7-6 with TRBJ2-1; tentative D call: TRBD1 (5 bases). Germline V gene lookup returns CDR1 SGHVS and CDR2 FNYEAQ. The CDR3 contains 15 residues. V was clipped by 2 bases and J by 0 bases, with 8 bases between them. The CDR3 loop is CASSLFDSSYNEQFF. DNA of the CDR3: TGTGCCAGCAGCTTATTCGACAGCTCCTACAATGAGCAGTTCTTC.

The V call is TRBV24-1, the J call TRBJ2-1; 13 bases align to TRBD2. The germline CDR1 and CDR2 sequences are KGHDR and SFDVKD. Germline trimming cut 0 bases from V and 9 bases from J; bases unmatched to any gene: 7. This CDR3 has 17 residues. The CDR3 nucleotides are TGTGCCACCAGTGATTTGGGACTAGCGGGAGTCGGGGCTGAGCAGTTCTTC. This encodes CATSDLGLAGVGAEQFF.

The chain combines TRBV4-1 with TRBJ1-1, with D maybe TRBD1 (6 bases). Germline V CDR1 and CDR2: MGHRA, YSYEKL. V lost 3 bases to trimming and J lost 3 bases, with 14 bases between them. The CDR3 is 15 residues long. The CDR3 spells CASSHKQGEDTEAFF. CDR3 sequence (DNA): TGCGCCAGCAGCCACAAACAGGGAGAAGACACTGAAGCTTTCTTT.

The chain links TRBV12-3 or TRBV12-4 to TRBJ2-5; 7 bases are shared with TRBD1. With V trimmed by 3 bases and J by 7 bases, 5 bases remained unmatched. The CDR3 sequence is 13 residues long. CDR3 sequence (DNA): TGTGCCAGCAGTTTCGACAGGGACGGGACCCAGTACTTC. Protein product: CASSFDRDGTQYF.

The chain has TRBV7-2 and TRBJ1-3; the D gene is possibly TRBD1 (6 bases). The CDR3 has 15 residues. V dropped 5 bases and J dropped 2 bases, with 13 bases sitting between them. From germline, CDR1 is SGHTA and CDR2 FQGNSA. Written as DNA, the CDR3 is TGTGCCAGCAGCGCCTTCCAGGGGACTGGAAACACCATATATTTT. Translated, it gives CASSAFQGTGNTIYF.

The chain joins TRBV2 to TRBJ2-6; TRBD1 might be the D (5 bases). This CDR3 is built from 15 residues. Germline loops: CDR1 SNHLY, CDR2 FYNNEI. V gave up 9 bases and J gave up 0 bases, with 12 bases separating them. CDR3 sequence reads: CASTRTPSGANVLTF. CDR3 sequence (DNA): TGTGCCAGTACTCGGACACCCTCTGGGGCCAACGTCCTGACTTTC.

This chain connects TRBV19 to TRBJ2-1, with D perhaps matching TRBD1 (5 bases). Germline V gene data show CDR1 as LNHDA and CDR2 as SQIVND (reference sequence). With 7 bases removed from V and 1 base from J, the gap between germline ends came to 11 bases. The CDR3 loop spans 14 amino acids. CDR3 nucleotides: TGTGCCAGTAACACCAGACAGTCCTACAATGAGCAGTTCTTC. Residues: CASNTRQSYNEQFF.

The chain's CDR3 is CASSQDPGTDTQYF. For the CDR3, the DNA is TGCGCCAGCAGCCAAGATCCGGGCACAGATACGCAGTATTTT. The chain uses TRBV4-1 and TRBJ2-3, with D uncertain. Germline V lookup: CDR1 MGHRA, CDR2 YSYEKL. Trimming cost V 0 bases and J 1 base, with 5 bases left between them. The CDR3 is 14 amino acids.

The table lists this clone with a few counts. The chain has TRBV27 and TRBJ2-2; D might be TRBD2 (6 bases). Germline loops: CDR1 MNHEY, CDR2 SMNVEV (reference sequence). The CDR3 has 15 residues. V was cut by 3 bases and J by 3 bases, with 11 bases left in between. CDR3 amino acids: CASSFGGSDTGELFF. The CDR3 nucleotides read TGTGCCAGCAGTTTTGGAGGGAGCGACACCGGGGAGCTGTTTTTT.

This clone is a singleton in its sample. The chain links TRBV5-1 to TRBJ1-3; weak D call: TRBD1 (5 bases). The CDR3 covers 15 residues. In germline, CDR1 is SGHRS, CDR2 YFSETQ. Trimming took 0 bases from V and 2 from J, leaving 9 bases between them. CDR3 bases: TGCGCCAGCAGCTTGGGGAGGGGCACTGGAAACACCATATATTTT. Translating it yields CASSLGRGTGNTIYF.

V is TRBV4-1 and J is TRBJ2-1, with D unclear. The V and J ends lost 0 bases and 2 bases respectively, with 8 bases between them. The germline CDR1 and CDR2 sequences are MGHRA and YSYEKL. The CDR3 loop spans 15 amino acids. The chain's CDR3 is CASSQEITAYNEQFF. CDR3 DNA: TGCGCCAGCAGCCAAGAGATTACGGCCTACAATGAGCAGTTCTTC.

The CDR3 DNA sequence: TGTGCCAGCAGCGTAGCCTATTCCAAGGAGCAGTTCTTC. It translates to CASSVAYSKEQFF. The chain links TRBV9 to TRBJ2-1, with D unclear. This CDR3 has 13 amino acids. Germline V gene data show CDR1 as SGDLS and CDR2 as YYNGEE. The V gene lost 0 bases and the J gene lost 10 bases, with 11 bases spanning the gap.

This chain connects TRBV30 to TRBJ2-7, with 7 bases fitting TRBD2. The CDR3 has 14 residues. Germline CDR1 GTSNPN, CDR2 SVGIG (reference sequence). V shed 1 base and J 5 bases; nucleotides not matched to a gene: 8. CDR3 nucleotides: TGTGCCTGGAGTGCGGCAGCGGGATGGGACGAGCAGTACTTC. Its translation: CAWSAAAGWDEQYF. Supplemented by reference TRBV30 and TRBJ2-7, the full variable domain reads SQTIHQWPATLVQPVGSPLSLECTVEGTSNPNLYWYRQAAGRGLQLLFYSVGIGQISSEVPQNLSASRPQDRQFILSSKKLLLSDSGFYLCAWSAAAGWDEQYFGPGTRLTVT.

The chain joins TRBV7-2 to TRBJ2-1; TRBD2 might be the D (6 bases). V shed 2 bases and J shed 0 bases, with 11 bases lying between them. The CDR3 covers 16 residues. Germline lookup yields CDR1 SGHTA and CDR2 FQGNSA. Here the CDR3 reads CASSLLAESSYNEQFF. CDR3 DNA sequence: TGTGCCAGCAGCTTATTAGCGGAAAGCTCCTACAATGAGCAGTTCTTC.

The chain employs TRBV7-6 and TRBJ2-1; 9 bases fit TRBD1. Per the germline V gene, CDR1 is SGHVS and CDR2 is FNYEAQ. V dropped 5 bases and J dropped 8; count of bases not matched to a gene: 10. The CDR3 totals 15 residues. The CDR3 sequence: CASSPGQGTGDEQFF. CDR3 DNA: TGTGCCAGCAGCCCCGGACAGGGGACAGGTGATGAGCAGTTCTTC.

The genes are TRBV10-3 and TRBJ2-1, with 11 nucleotides matching TRBD1. The CDR3 is 16 amino acids. Germline V CDR1 and CDR2: ENHRY, SYGVKD. The ends lost 0 bases at V and 9 bases at J; junction bases unmatched: 7. The CDR3 region has the DNA TGTGCCATCAGTGAGTCAAGGGACAGGGGGTTTAGTGAGCAGTTCTTC. Translation: CAISESRDRGFSEQFF.